The present TCR beta chain was sequenced within a study of blood T cell repertoires in COVID-19. About the study: T cells, B-cell-depleted T cells, or PBMCs supplied cDNA or gDNA.

The data were produced by immunoSEQ multiplex PCR, yet TCRdb's version contains in-frame clones alone and is incomplete. Here the sample spans about 240,000 clones, approximately 78% being singletons. Germline V gives CDR1 SEHNR, CDR2 FQNEAQ (reference sequence). The CDR3 runs to 14 residues. V was clipped by 1 base and J by 7 bases, with 11 bases between them. Sequencing was carried out using peripheral blood. The chain couples TRBV7-9 to TRBJ2-1, with D perhaps TRBD1 (6 bases). The receptor comes from a woman younger than 35 with acute or convalescent COVID-19. CDR3 in DNA: TGTGCCAGCAGCTTAGGCAGGGGAAGGAATGAGCAGTTCTTC. Translating it yields CASSLGRGRNEQFF. The full variable domain, completed using reference TRBV7-9 and TRBJ2-1, is DTGVSQNPRHKITKRGQNVTFRCDPISEHNRLYWYRQTLGQGPEFLTYFQNEAQLEKSRLLSDRFSAERPKGSFSTLEIQRTEQGDSAMYLCASSLGRGRNEQFFGPGTRLTVL.